A selection of T cell receptor beta chains follows, all from one sample in a study of cytomegalovirus exposure and HLA in healthy donors. The protocol was immunoSEQ multiplex PCR, while the TCRdb copy is restricted to in-frame clones and leaves out a portion. The repertoire holds some 150,000 clones, with around four fifths as singletons. The specimen was PBMCs. The receptors here all came from a woman aged 45-60 years in good health and CMV-seronegative. CDR3s include the opening cysteine and the closing phenylalanine or tryptophan. Each record gives: J gene, clone size, D gene, V gene, CDR3 protein, CDR3 DNA. D genes are given only for firm matches. Clone sizes are given selectively: once, few, many, or a class where the clone is expanded.

J gene: TRBJ1-2
clone size: -
D gene: -
V gene: TRBV5-6
CDR3 protein: CASSLAYGYTF
CDR3 DNA: TGTGCCAGCAGCTTGGCGTATGGCTACACCTTC

J gene: TRBJ2-6
clone size: -
D gene: -
V gene: TRBV28
CDR3 protein: CASSTTVSGANVLTF
CDR3 DNA: TGTGCCAGCAGTACCACAGTCTCTGGGGCCAACGTCCTGACTTTC

J gene: TRBJ2-5
clone size: -
D gene: TRBD2
V gene: TRBV5-4
CDR3 protein: CASSYSGTSGTRGETQYF
CDR3 DNA: TGTGCCAGCAGCTACTCCGGGACTAGCGGGACCCGAGGGGAGACCCAGTACTTC

J gene: TRBJ2-7
clone size: -
D gene: TRBD2
V gene: TRBV15
CDR3 protein: CATSRDRSSGLNYHEQYF
CDR3 DNA: TGTGCCACCAGCAGAGATCGTAGTAGCGGGCTAAACTACCACGAGCAGTACTTC

J gene: TRBJ2-1
clone size: -
D gene: -
V gene: TRBV5-1
CDR3 protein: CASSLVQYNEQFF
CDR3 DNA: TGCGCCAGCAGCTTGGTACAATACAATGAGCAGTTCTTC

J gene: TRBJ1-5
clone size: -
D gene: -
V gene: TRBV2
CDR3 protein: CASSEAREWGKGQPQHF
CDR3 DNA: TGTGCCAGCAGTGAAGCGCGGGAGTGGGGGAAGGGTCAGCCCCAGCATTTT

J gene: TRBJ1-3
clone size: -
D gene: -
V gene: TRBV6-6
CDR3 protein: CASSDSGSGNTIYF
CDR3 DNA: TGTGCCAGCAGTGACTCCGGCTCTGGAAACACCATATATTTT

J gene: TRBJ1-2
clone size: few
D gene: -
V gene: TRBV6-6
CDR3 protein: CASSYGGDYGYTF
CDR3 DNA: TGTGCCAGCAGTTACGGTGGAGACTATGGCTACACCTTC

J gene: TRBJ2-1
clone size: -
D gene: TRBD2
V gene: TRBV5-1
CDR3 protein: CASSLGLAVRNEQFF
CDR3 DNA: TGCGCCAGCAGCCTCGGACTAGCGGTTAGGAATGAGCAGTTCTTC

J gene: TRBJ2-3
clone size: few
D gene: TRBD2
V gene: TRBV27
CDR3 protein: CASIPLAGSTDTQYF
CDR3 DNA: TGTGCCAGCATCCCACTAGCGGGATCCACAGATACGCAGTATTTT

J gene: TRBJ1-5
clone size: once
D gene: -
V gene: TRBV7-6
CDR3 protein: CASSPTGHTPQHF
CDR3 DNA: TGTGCCAGCAGCCCTACAGGGCATACGCCCCAGCATTTT

J gene: TRBJ1-5
clone size: once
D gene: TRBD1
V gene: TRBV7-2
CDR3 protein: CASSLGGGQGNQPQHF
CDR3 DNA: TGTGCCAGCAGCTTAGGGGGTGGACAGGGAAACCAGCCCCAGCATTTT

J gene: TRBJ2-5
clone size: -
D gene: -
V gene: TRBV11-2
CDR3 protein: CASSLAGGRGETQYF
CDR3 DNA: TGTGCCAGCAGCTTAGCCGGTGGCAGAGGAGAGACCCAGTACTTC

J gene: TRBJ2-7
clone size: -
D gene: TRBD1
V gene: TRBV28
CDR3 protein: CASSFRGRVYEQYF
CDR3 DNA: TGTGCCAGCAGTTTTAGGGGGCGAGTCTACGAGCAGTACTTC

J gene: TRBJ1-2
clone size: -
D gene: TRBD1
V gene: TRBV7-9
CDR3 protein: CASSSHGQDYGYTF
CDR3 DNA: TGTGCCAGCAGCTCCCATGGACAGGACTATGGCTACACCTTC

J gene: TRBJ2-1
clone size: -
D gene: TRBD2
V gene: TRBV4-3
CDR3 protein: CASSQEGLAVNEQFF
CDR3 DNA: TGCGCCAGCAGCCAAGAGGGACTAGCGGTCAATGAGCAGTTCTTC

J gene: TRBJ2-7
clone size: -
D gene: TRBD1
V gene: TRBV10-1
CDR3 protein: CASSEKTGITYEQYF
CDR3 DNA: TGCGCCAGCAGTGAGAAGACAGGGATCACCTACGAGCAGTACTTC

J gene: TRBJ2-7
clone size: -
D gene: -
V gene: TRBV7-9
CDR3 protein: CASSSSSYEQYF
CDR3 DNA: TGTGCCAGCAGCTCTTCTTCCTACGAGCAGTACTTC